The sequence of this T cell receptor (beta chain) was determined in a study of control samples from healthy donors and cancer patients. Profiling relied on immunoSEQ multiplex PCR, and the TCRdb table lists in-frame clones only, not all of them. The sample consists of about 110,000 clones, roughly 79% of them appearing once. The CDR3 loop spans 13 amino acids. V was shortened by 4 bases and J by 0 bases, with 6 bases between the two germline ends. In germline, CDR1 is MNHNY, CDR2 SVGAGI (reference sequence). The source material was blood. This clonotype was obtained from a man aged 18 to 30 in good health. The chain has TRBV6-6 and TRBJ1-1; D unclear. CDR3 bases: TGTGCCAGCAGTTTTGGCATGAACACTGAAGCTTTCTTT. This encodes CASSFGMNTEAFF.